The 4 T cell receptor beta chains below come from one sample, sequenced in a study of chemoradiotherapy in HPV16-positive cancers. Measured with immunoSEQ multiplex PCR; TCRdb has only the in-frame clones, and not every one. Seen here are fewer than 20,000 clones, roughly two thirds observed once, and the top ten hold 7% to 9%. Sequencing used tumor tissue, obtained from a patient who underwent chemoradiotherapy. These receptor sequences come from a human donor with HPV-associated anogenital cancer.

The V and J genes are TRBV18 and TRBJ2-7; D uncertain. CDR3 size: 14 residues. Trimming pared 4 bases from V and 0 bases from J, leaving 10 bases between. The germline gives CDR1 KGHSH, CDR2 LQKENI. DNA of the CDR3: TGTGCCAGCTCACTCACAGAGTCCTCCTACGAGCAGTACTTC. It encodes CASSLTESSYEQYF.

V gene TRBV5-1 combines with J gene TRBJ2-7; D gene uncertain. The CDR3 extends over 15 amino acids. V was pared by 4 bases and J by 2 bases, with 16 bases between. Germline lookup yields CDR1 SGHRS and CDR2 YFSETQ. As DNA, the CDR3 is TGCGCCAGCAGCCCCGACCTAACTCCGACCTACGAGCAGTACTTC. It yields the protein CASSPDLTPTYEQYF.

V is TRBV6-1 and J is TRBJ2-7, with a possible D match to TRBD1 (6 bases). Trimming removed 5 bases from V and 3 bases from J, with 17 bases in between. The CDR3 consists of 15 residues. Germline V gene lookup returns CDR1 MNHNS and CDR2 SASEGT. The CDR3 bases are TGTGCCAGCAGTACAGAGACAGGATCTCGCTACGAGCAGTACTTC. Encoded protein: CASSTETGSRYEQYF.

This chain uses TRBV7-9 with TRBJ1-1, with D unclear. Trimming cost V 5 bases and J 6 bases, with 13 bases left between them. The CDR3 extends over 13 amino acids. Germline CDR1 is SEHNR and CDR2 is FQNEAQ (reference sequence). The CDR3 sequence is CASSREWVAEAFF. The CDR3 nucleotides are TGTGCCAGCAGCCGAGAGTGGGTCGCTGAAGCTTTCTTT.